The clone carrying this TCR beta chain has at least ten counts. The CDR3 sequence is 14 residues long. Germline CDR1 is SGHTA and CDR2 is FQGNSA. V was clipped by 3 bases and J by 3 bases; unmatched bases: 3. The sample comes from a study of CD8 T cells in ankylosing spondylitis. TCRdb ran MiXCR on the 5' RACE reads and lists one entry per CDR3 protein. The sample consists of about 210,000 distinct CDR3 sequences, approximately 8.4% of them appearing once. The source is a female donor with ankylosing spondylitis or in good health (not recorded which). The sample taken for sequencing was blood, either unsorted or a sorted T cell fraction (not recorded which). The chain is built from TRBV7-2 and TRBJ2-7; 9 bases map to TRBD2. CDR3 region: CASSLSAGGYEQYF. In DNA, the CDR3 is TGTGCCAGCAGCTTGTCAGCGGGAGGCTACGAGCAGTACTTC.